This is a list of T cell receptor beta chains from one sample in a study of identical twins. TCRdb reprocessed the 5' RACE reads via MiXCR and lists one record per CDR3 protein. The sample shows roughly 770,000 distinct CDR3 sequences, 18% of them seen only once. This sample was also put to use in a study of T cells expressing NK-cell markers.

The sample comprised PBMCs. The receptors come from a woman aged 18-35 years in good health. Both conserved end residues are trimmed from each CDR3. Fields, in order: V gene, J gene, CDR3 protein.

TRBV7-2	TRBJ2-1	ASSSPGLAGINEQF
TRBV29-1	TRBJ2-3	SVPSMSGDTQY
TRBV7-9	TRBJ2-1	ASSLRGGSYNEQF
TRBV12-3/TRBV12-4	TRBJ1-5	ASSSTGGLQPQH
TRBV15	TRBJ1-5	ATSSQGRSNQPQH
TRBV7-8	TRBJ1-1	ASRLTGRGTEAF
TRBV20-1	TRBJ2-5	SARDPGAGETQY
TRBV4-3	TRBJ2-1	ASSQEVGLAGVYEQF
TRBV10-3	TRBJ1-5	AISSGRDQPQH
TRBV7-2	TRBJ2-7	ASSVDPIYYEQY
TRBV20-1	TRBJ1-5	SAGRSNQPQH
TRBV29-1	TRBJ2-3	SVKYLAGGTDTQY
TRBV20-1	TRBJ2-1	SATEIGPRLNEQF
TRBV12-5	TRBJ2-5	ASGLIGFQETQY
TRBV29-1	TRBJ1-1	SGGRSMNTEAF
TRBV7-2	TRBJ2-1	ASSATSGTYNEQF
TRBV24-1	TRBJ2-2	ATSDSTGTASTGELF
TRBV11-2	TRBJ2-1	ASSPRGGASVDNEQF
TRBV20-1	TRBJ2-5	SASTHRSPQETQY
TRBV5-1	TRBJ2-2	ASSLDRPGELF
TRBV11-1	TRBJ2-6	ASSSRDRGSSGANVLT
TRBV25-1	TRBJ2-5	ASSVDKTQY
TRBV12-3/TRBV12-4	TRBJ2-5	ASSLMLIGQRGQETQY
TRBV10-3	TRBJ2-2	AISESKKGDTGELF
TRBV11-2	TRBJ1-1	ASSLVLGGHGTEAF
TRBV20-1	TRBJ2-5	SAKEVAGVGTQY
TRBV10-3	TRBJ2-2	ATWDSSNTGELF
TRBV12-3/TRBV12-4	TRBJ2-3	ASSSTAELAGEGGTQY